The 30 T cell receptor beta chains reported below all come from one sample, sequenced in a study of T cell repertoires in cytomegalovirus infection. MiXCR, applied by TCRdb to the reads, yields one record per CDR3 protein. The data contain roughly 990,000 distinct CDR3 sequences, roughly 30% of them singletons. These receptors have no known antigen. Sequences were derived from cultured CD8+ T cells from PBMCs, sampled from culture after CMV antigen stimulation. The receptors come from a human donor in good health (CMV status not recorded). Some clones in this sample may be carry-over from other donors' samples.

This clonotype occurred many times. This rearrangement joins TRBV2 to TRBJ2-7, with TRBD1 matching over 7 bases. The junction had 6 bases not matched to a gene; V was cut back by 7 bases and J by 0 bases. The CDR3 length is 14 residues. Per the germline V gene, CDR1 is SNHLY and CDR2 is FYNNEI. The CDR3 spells CASKTRDSSYEQYF. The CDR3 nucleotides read TGTGCCAGCAAAACTCGGGACAGCTCCTACGAGCAGTACTTC.

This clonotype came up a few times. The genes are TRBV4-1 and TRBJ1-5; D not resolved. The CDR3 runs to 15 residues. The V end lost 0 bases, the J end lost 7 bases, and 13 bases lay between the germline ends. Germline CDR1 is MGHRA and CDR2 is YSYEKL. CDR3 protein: CASSQDIGIVQPQHF. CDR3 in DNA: TGCGCCAGCAGCCAAGATATTGGGATCGTGCAGCCCCAGCATTTT.

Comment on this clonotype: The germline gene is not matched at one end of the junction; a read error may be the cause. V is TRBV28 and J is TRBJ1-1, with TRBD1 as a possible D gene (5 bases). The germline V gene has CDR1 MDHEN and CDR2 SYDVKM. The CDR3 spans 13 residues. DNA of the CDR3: TGTGCCAGCAGTTTGACAGTAAACATTGAAGCTTTCTTT. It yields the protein CASSLTVNIEAFF.

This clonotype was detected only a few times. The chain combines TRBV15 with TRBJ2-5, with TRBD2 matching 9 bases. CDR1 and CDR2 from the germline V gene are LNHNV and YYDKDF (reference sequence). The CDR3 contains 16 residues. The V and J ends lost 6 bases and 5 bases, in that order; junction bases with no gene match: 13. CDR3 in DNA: TGTGCCACCAGAGGGATCGTAGCGGGGGTTAAGGAGACCCAGTACTTC. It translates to CATRGIVAGVKETQYF.

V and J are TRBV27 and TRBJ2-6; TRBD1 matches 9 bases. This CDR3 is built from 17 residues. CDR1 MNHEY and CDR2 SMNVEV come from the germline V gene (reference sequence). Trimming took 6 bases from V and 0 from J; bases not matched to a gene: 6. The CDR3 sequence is CASSNPGQGSGANVLTF. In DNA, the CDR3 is TGTGCCAGCAGCAATCCGGGACAGGGCTCTGGGGCCAACGTCCTGACTTTC. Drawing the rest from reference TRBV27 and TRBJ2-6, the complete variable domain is EAQVTQNPRYLITVTGKKLTVTCSQNMNHEYMSWYRQDPGLGLRQIYYSMNVEVTDKGDVPEGYKVSRKEKRNFPLILESPSPNQTSLYFCASSNPGQGSGANVLTFGAGSRLTVL.

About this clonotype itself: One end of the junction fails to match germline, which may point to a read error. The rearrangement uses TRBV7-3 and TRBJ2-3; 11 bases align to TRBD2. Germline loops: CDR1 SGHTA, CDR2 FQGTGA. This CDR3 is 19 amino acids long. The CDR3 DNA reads TGTGTCAGCAGCTTACGGAAGGGACTAGCGGATTTTGACACAGATACGCAGTATTTT. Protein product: CVSSLRKGLADFDTDTQYF.

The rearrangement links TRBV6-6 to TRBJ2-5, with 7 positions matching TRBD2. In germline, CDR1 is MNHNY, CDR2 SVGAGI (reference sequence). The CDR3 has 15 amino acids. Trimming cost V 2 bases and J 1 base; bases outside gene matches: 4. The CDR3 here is CASSYVASGQETQYF. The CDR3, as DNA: TGTGCCAGCAGTTACGTGGCTAGCGGCCAAGAGACCCAGTACTTC.

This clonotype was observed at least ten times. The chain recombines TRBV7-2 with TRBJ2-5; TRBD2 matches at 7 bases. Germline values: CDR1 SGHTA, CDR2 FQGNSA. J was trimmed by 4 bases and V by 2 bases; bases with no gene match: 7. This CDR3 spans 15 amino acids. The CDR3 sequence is CASSLSPGLLETQYF. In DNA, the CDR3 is TGTGCCAGCAGCTTATCTCCGGGACTACTAGAGACCCAGTACTTC. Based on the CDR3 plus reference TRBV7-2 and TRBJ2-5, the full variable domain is GAGVSQSPSNKVTEKGKDVELRCDPISGHTALYWYRQSLGQGLEFLIYFQGNSAPDKSGLPSDRFSAERTGGSVSTLTIQRTQQEDSAVYLCASSLSPGLLETQYFGPGTRLLVL.

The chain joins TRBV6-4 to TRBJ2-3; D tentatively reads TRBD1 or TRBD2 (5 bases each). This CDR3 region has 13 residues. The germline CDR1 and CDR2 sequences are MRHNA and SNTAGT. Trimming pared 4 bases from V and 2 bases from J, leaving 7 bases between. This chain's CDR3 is CASSVGDTDTQYF. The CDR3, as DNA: TGTGCCAGCAGTGTGGGGGACACAGATACGCAGTATTTT.

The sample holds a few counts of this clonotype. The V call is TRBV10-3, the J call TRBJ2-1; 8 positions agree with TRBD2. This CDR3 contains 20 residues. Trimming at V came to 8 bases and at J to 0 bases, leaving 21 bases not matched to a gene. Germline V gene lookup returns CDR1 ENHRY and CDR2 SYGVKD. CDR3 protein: CAILSEKSSGGSLSYNEQFF. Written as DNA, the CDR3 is TGTGCCATCCTCAGTGAGAAGTCGAGCGGGGGCTCACTCTCCTACAATGAGCAGTTCTTC.

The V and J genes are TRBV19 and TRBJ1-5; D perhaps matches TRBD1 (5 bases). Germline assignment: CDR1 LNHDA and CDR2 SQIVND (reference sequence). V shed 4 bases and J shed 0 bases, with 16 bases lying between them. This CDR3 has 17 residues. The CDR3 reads CASSTWDGDYSNQPQHF. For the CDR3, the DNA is TGTGCCAGTAGTACCTGGGACGGGGATTATAGCAATCAGCCCCAGCATTTT.

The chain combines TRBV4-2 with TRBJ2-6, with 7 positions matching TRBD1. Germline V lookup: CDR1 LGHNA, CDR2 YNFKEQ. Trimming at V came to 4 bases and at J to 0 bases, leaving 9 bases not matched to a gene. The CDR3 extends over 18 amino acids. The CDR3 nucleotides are TGTGCCAGCAGCCTAGGGGGCGTCGGGATCTCTGGGGCCAACGTCCTGACTTTC. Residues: CASSLGGVGISGANVLTF.

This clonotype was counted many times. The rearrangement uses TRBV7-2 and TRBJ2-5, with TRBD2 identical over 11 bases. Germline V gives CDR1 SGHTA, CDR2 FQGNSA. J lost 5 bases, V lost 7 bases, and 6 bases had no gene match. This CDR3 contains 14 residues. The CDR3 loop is CASTLSGGAETQYF. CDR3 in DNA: TGTGCCAGCACCCTTAGCGGGGGGGCGGAGACCCAGTACTTC.

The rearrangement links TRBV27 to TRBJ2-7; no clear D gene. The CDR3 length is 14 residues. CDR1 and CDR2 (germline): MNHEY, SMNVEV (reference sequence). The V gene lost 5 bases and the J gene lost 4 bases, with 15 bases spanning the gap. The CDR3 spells CASSETFYSYEQYF. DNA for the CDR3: TGTGCCAGCAGTGAAACTTTCTATTCTTACGAGCAGTACTTC.

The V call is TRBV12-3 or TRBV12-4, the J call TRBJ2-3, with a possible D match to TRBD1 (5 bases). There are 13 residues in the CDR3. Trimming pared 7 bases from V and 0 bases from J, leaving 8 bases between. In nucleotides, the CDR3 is TGTGCCAGCAAGGGGTCTAGCACAGATACGCAGTATTTT. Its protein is CASKGSSTDTQYF.

The CDR3 reads CASSFTGGSIYGYTF. The CDR3 nucleotides read TGTGCCAGCAGCTTTACAGGGGGCAGTATCTATGGCTACACCTTC. The chain is built from TRBV7-4 and TRBJ1-2; 9 nucleotides agree with TRBD1. The CDR3 contains 15 residues. V lost 3 bases to trimming and J lost 4 bases; unmatched junction nucleotides: 6. CDR1 SGHVT and CDR2 SQSDAQ come from the germline V gene.

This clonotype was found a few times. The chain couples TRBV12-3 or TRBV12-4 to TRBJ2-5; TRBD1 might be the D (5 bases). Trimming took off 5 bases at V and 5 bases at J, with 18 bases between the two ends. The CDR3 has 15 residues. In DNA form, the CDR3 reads TGTGCCAGCAGTCGATATATGACAGAAGAGGAGACCCAGTACTTC. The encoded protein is CASSRYMTEEETQYF.

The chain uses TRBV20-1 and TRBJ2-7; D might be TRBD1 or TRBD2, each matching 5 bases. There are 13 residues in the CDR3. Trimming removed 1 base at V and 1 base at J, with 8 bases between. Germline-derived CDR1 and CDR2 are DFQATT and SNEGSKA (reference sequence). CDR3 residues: CSARARESYEQYF. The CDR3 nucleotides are TGCAGTGCTAGAGCCAGGGAGTCCTACGAGCAGTACTTC.

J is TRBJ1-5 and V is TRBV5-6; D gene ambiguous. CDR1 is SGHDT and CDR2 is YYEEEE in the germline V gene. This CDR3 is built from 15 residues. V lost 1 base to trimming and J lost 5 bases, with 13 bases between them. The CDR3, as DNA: TGTGCCAGCAGCTTGAGCGGGAACCGCTATCAGCCCCAGCATTTT. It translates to CASSLSGNRYQPQHF.

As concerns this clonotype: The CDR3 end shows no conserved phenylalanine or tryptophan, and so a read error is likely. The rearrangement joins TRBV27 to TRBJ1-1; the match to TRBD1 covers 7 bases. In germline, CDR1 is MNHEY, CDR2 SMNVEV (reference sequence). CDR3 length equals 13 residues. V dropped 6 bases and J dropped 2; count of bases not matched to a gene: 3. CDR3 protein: CASRTGINTEAFS. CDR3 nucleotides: TGTGCCAGCAGGACAGGGATTAACACTGAAGCTTTCTCT.

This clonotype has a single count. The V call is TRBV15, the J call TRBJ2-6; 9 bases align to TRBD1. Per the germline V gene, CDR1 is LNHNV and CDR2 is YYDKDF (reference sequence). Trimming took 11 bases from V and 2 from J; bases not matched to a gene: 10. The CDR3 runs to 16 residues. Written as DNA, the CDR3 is TGTGCCTCTGAACAGGGGGCTAGGACTGGGGCCAACGTCCTGACTTTC. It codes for CASEQGARTGANVLTF.

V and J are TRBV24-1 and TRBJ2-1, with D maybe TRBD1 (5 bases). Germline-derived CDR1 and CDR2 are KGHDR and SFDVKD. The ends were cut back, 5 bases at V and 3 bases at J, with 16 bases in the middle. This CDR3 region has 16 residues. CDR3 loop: CATSASDSGIYNEQFF. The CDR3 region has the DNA TGTGCCACCAGTGCCTCCGACAGTGGGATCTACAATGAGCAGTTCTTC.

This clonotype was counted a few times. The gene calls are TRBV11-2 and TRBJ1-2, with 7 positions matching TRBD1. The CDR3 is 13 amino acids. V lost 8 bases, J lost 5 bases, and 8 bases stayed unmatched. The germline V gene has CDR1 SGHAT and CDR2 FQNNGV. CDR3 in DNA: TGTGCCAGCCGACGGGACAGCGATTATGGCTACACCTTC. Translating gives CASRRDSDYGYTF.

DNA for the CDR3: TGTGCCAGCAGTTTCATACGGACAGGGGGGTTGCAAGAGACCCAGTACTTC. Amino acids: CASSFIRTGGLQETQYF. This rearrangement joins TRBV27 to TRBJ2-5; 10 bases match TRBD1. Unmatched junction bases numbered 9, after V lost 3 bases and J lost 2 bases. There are 17 residues in the CDR3. CDR1 and CDR2 (germline): MNHEY, SMNVEV (reference sequence).

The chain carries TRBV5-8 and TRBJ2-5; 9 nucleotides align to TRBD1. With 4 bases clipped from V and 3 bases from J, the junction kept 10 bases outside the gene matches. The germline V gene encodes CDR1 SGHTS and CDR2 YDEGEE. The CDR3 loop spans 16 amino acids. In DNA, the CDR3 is TGTGCCAGCAGCCCGATTTGGACAGGGGAAAAAGAGACCCAGTACTTC. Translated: CASSPIWTGEKETQYF.

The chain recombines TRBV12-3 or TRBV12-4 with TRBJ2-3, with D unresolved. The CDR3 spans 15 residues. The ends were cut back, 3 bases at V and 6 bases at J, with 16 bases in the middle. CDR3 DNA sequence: TGTGCCAGCAGTTTCGGGCGCCCCGCTGGGGATACGCAGTATTTT. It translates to CASSFGRPAGDTQYF.

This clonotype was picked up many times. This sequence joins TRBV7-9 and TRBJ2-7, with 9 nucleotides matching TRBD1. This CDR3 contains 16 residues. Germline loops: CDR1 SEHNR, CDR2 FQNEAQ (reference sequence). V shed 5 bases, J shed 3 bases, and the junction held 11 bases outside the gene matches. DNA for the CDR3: TGTGCCAGCAGCCCCGGGGCCGGACAGGGGAGCTACGAGCAGTACTTC. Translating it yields CASSPGAGQGSYEQYF.

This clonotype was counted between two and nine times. CDR3 bases: TGTGCCAGCAGCTTTTACTCAACTAATGAAAAACTGTTTTTT. Translation gives CASSFYSTNEKLFF. The J gene is TRBJ1-4, the V gene TRBV5-5; D remains ambiguous. The CDR3 sequence is 14 residues long. CDR1 and CDR2 (germline): SGHKS, YYEKEE (reference sequence). V shed 2 bases and J shed 0 bases, with 5 bases lying between them.

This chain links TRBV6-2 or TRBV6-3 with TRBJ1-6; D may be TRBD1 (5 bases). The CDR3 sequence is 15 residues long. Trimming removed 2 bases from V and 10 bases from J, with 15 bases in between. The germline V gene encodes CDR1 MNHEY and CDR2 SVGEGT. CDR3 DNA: TGTGCCAGCAGTTACCTTTCAGGGAAAGGATCACCCCTCCACTTT. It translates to CASSYLSGKGSPLHF.

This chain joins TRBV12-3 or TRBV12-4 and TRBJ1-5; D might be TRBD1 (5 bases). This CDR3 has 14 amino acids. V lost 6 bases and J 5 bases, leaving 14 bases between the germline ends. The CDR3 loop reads CASSKTVSDQPQHF. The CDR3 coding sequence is TGTGCCAGCAGCAAGACAGTCTCAGATCAGCCCCAGCATTTT.